This TCR beta chain was documented in a study of post-analysis software for immune sequencing data. Unique-molecular-identifier-tagged TCR beta cDNA libraries were used. A single record per CDR3 protein comes from TCRdb applying MiXCR to the PCR reads. The sample yields roughly 600,000 distinct CDR3 sequences, roughly 46% seen once. Study outcomes and limitations: Controls' normalized Chao1 diversity significantly exceeded that of multiple sclerosis patients. Among five TRBV segments more frequent in patients than controls were TRBV5-6, TRBV5-1 and TRBV20-1.

Germline CDR1 SNHLY, CDR2 FYNNEI. The CDR3 extends over 13 amino acids. V shed 5 bases and J 6 bases; nucleotides not matched to a gene: 3. In regard to this clonotype: Its specificity is unknown.

Material for sequencing was blood. The sequence was collected from a girl under 18 with multiple sclerosis. The rearrangement joins TRBV2 to TRBJ1-1, with TRBD1 identical over 10 bases. The CDR3 spells CASSTDRGAEAFF. DNA for the CDR3: TGTGCCAGCAGTACGGACAGGGGGGCTGAAGCTTTCTTT.